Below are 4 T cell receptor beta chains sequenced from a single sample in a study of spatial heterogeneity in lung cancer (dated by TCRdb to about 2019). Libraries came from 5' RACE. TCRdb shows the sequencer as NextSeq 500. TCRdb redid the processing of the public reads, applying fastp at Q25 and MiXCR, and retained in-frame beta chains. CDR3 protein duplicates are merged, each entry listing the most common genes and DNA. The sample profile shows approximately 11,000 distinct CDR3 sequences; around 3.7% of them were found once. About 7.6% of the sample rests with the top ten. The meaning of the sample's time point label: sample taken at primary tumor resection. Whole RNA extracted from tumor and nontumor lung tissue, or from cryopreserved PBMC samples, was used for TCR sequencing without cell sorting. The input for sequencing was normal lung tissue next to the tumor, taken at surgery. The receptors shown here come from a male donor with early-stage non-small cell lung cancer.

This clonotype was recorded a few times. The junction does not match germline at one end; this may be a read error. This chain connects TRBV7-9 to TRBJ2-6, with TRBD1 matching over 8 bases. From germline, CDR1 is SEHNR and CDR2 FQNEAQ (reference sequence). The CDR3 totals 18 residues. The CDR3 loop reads CASSHPTGAFSGDNVLTF. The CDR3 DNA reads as TGTGCCAGCAGCCACCCGACAGGGGCATTCTCTGGGGACAACGTCCTGACTTTC.

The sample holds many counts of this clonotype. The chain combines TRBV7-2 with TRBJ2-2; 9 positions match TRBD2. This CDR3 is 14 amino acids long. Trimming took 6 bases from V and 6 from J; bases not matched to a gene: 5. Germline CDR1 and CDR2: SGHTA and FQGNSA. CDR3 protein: CASRLGLAAGELFF. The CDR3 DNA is TGTGCCAGCAGGCTGGGACTAGCCGCCGGGGAGCTGTTTTTT.

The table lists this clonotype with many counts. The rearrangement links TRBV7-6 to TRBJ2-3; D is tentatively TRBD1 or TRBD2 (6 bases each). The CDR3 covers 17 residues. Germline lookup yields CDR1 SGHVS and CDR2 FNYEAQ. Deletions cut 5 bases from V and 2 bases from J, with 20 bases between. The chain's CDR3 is CASSPEGVATYTDTQYF. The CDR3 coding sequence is TGTGCCAGCAGCCCGGAGGGGGTGGCGACTTACACAGATACGCAGTATTTT.

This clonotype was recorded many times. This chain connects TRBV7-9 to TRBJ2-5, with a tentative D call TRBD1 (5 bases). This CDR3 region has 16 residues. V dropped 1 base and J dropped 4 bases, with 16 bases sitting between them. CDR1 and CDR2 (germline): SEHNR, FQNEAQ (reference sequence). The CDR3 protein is CASSLVVAEGAETQYF. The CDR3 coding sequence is TGTGCCAGCAGCTTAGTGGTTGCTGAAGGGGCAGAGACCCAGTACTTC.